This TCR beta chain was sequenced in a study of T-cell reconstitution after alpha-beta-depleted transplantation in children. The ends lost 6 bases at V and 2 bases at J; junction bases unmatched: 10. The CDR3 loop spans 16 amino acids. Germline loops: CDR1 MDHEN, CDR2 SYDVKM. This clonotype was observed at least ten times. The target antigen is unknown. Unique molecular identifiers were incorporated during preparation of the TCRbeta library. TCRdb fed the PCR reads into MiXCR, producing one record per CDR3 protein. The sample yields hundreds of thousands of distinct CDR3 sequences, approximately 15% seen once. General observations from the study: At the one-year point after transplant, T-cell counts and TCRbeta diversity were found to come mostly from T cells that had been newly produced. Recipient T cells and thymic progenitors that survived gave rise to the high TCRbeta diversity observed at day 60 in some patients. Several hundred expanded graft clones reportedly gave rise to the alpha-beta T cells present about two months after transplant.

This TCR derives from a male patient under 10 years old who had a stem cell transplant for acute lymphoblastic leukemia, so the T cells may come from the graft donor. Sequenced material: PBMCs, mostly from graft donor cells, taken 360 days after TCRalphabeta/CD19-depleted stem cell transplant. The rearrangement links TRBV28 to TRBJ1-5, with TRBD1 matching 7 bases. The CDR3 spells CASSLTRGMGNQPQHF. The CDR3 DNA is TGTGCCAGCAGCCTAACCAGGGGGATGGGCAATCAGCCCCAGCATTTT.